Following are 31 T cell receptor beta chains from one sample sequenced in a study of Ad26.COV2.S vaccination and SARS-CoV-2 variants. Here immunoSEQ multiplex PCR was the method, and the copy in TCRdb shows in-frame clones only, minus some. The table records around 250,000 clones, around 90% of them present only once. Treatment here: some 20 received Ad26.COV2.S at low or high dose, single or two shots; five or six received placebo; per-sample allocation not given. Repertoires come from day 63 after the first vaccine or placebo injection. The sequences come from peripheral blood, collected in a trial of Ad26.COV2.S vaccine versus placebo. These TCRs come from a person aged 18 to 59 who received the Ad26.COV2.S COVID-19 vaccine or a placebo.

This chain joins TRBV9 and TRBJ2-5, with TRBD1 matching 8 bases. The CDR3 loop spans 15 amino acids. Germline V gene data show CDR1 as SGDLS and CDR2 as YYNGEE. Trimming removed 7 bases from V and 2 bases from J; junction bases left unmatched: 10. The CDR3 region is CASGGGTGLQETQYF. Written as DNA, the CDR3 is TGTGCCAGCGGTGGGGGGACAGGTCTACAAGAGACCCAGTACTTC.

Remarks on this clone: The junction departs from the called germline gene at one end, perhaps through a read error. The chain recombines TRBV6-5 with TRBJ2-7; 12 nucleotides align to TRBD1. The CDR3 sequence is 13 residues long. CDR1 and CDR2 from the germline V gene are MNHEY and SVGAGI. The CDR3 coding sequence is TGTGCCAGCAGCGATTTGGGGACAGGGGGCAGGAACTTC. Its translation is CASSDLGTGGRNF.

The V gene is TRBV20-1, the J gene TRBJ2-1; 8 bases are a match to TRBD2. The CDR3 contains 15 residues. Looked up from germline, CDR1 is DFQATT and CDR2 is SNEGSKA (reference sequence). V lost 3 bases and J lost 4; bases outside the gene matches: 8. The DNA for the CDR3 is TGCAGTGCTAGTAGTCCCGGGGGGGCTTACAATGAGCAGTTCTTC. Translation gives CSASSPGGAYNEQFF.

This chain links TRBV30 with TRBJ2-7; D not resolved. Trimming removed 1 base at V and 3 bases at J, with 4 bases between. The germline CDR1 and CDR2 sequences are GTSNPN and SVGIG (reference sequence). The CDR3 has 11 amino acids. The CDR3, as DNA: TGTGCCTGGAGTGGGATCTACGAGCAGTACTTC. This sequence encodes CAWSGIYEQYF.

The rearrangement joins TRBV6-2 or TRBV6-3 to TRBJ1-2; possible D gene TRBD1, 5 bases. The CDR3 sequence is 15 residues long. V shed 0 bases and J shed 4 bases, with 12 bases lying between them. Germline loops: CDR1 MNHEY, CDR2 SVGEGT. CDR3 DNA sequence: TGTGCCAGCAGTTACTCTCCCCGGGGGGGCTATGGCTACACCTTC. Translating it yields CASSYSPRGGYGYTF.

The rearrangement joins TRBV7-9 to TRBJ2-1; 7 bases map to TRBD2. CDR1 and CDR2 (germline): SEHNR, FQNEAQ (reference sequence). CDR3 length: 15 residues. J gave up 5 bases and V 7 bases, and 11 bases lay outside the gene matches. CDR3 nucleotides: TGTGCCAGCAACCTAGCGGCGAGATGGGACAATGAGCAGTTCTTC. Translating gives CASNLAARWDNEQFF. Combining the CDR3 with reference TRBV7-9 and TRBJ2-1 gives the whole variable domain DTGVSQNPRHKITKRGQNVTFRCDPISEHNRLYWYRQTLGQGPEFLTYFQNEAQLEKSRLLSDRFSAERPKGSFSTLEIQRTEQGDSAMYLCASNLAARWDNEQFFGPGTRLTVL.

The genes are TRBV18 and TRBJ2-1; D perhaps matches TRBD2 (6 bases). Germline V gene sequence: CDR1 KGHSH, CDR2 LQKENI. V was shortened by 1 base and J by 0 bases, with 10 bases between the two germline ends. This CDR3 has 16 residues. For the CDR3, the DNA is TGTGCCAGCTCACCACAAGTCGGGAGCTCCTACAATGAGCAGTTCTTC. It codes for CASSPQVGSSYNEQFF.

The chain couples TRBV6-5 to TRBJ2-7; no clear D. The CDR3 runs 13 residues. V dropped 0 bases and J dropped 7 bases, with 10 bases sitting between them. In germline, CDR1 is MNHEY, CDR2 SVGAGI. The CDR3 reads CASSYSTSREQYF. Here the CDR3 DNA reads TGTGCCAGCAGTTACTCGACCTCTCGGGAGCAGTACTTC.

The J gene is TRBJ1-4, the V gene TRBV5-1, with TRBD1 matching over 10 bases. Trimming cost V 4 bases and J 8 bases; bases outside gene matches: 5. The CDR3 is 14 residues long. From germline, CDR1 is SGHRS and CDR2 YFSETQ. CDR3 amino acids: CASSRDRGEEKLFF. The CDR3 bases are TGCGCCAGCAGCCGGGACAGGGGAGAGGAAAAACTGTTTTTT.

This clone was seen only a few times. CDR3 nucleotides: TGCGCCAGCAGCCAAAGCAGAGAGGTGGGGGGTTATGGCTACACCTTC. Translating gives CASSQSREVGGYGYTF. The chain joins TRBV4-3 to TRBJ1-2; D might be TRBD1 (5 bases). Trimming removed 2 bases from V and 5 bases from J, with 18 bases in between. The CDR3 extends over 16 amino acids. Germline assignment: CDR1 LGHNA and CDR2 YSLEER.

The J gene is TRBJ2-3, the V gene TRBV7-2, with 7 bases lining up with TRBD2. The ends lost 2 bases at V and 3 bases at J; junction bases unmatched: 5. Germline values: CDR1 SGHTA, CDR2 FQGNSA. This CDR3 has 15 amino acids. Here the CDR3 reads CASSLRRERTDTQYF. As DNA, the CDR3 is TGTGCCAGCAGCTTAAGGCGGGAGAGGACAGATACGCAGTATTTT.

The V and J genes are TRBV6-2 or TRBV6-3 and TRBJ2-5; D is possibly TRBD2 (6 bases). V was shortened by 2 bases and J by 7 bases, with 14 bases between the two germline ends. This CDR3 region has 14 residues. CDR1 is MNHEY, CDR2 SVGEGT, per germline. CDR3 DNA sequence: TGTGCCAGCAGTTACGGTGCGGGGTTTGGGACCCAGTACTTC. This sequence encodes CASSYGAGFGTQYF.

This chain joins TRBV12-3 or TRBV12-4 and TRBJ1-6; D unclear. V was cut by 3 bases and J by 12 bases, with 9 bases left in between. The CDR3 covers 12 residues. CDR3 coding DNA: TGTGCCAGCAGTTTGGGCGCGGGACCCCTCCACTTT. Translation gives CASSLGAGPLHF.

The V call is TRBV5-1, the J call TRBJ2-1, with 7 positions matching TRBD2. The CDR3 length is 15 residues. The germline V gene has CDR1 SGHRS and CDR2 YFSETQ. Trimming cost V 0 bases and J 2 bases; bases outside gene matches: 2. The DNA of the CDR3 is TGCGCCAGCAGCTTGGCCGGGGGGACCTACAATGAGCAGTTCTTC. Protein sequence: CASSLAGGTYNEQFF.

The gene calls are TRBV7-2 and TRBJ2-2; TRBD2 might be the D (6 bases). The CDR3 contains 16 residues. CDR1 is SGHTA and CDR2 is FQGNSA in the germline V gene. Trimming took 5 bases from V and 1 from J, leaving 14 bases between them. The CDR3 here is CASSNTGLLNTGELFF. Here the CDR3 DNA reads TGTGCCAGCAGCAACACGGGACTCCTGAACACCGGGGAGCTGTTTTTT.

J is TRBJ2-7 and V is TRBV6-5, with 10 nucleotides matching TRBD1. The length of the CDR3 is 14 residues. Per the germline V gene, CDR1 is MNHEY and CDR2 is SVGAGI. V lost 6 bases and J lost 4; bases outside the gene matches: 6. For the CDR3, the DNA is TGTGCCAGCAGCGGGTTGGGACAGGGGTACGAGCAGTACTTC. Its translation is CASSGLGQGYEQYF.

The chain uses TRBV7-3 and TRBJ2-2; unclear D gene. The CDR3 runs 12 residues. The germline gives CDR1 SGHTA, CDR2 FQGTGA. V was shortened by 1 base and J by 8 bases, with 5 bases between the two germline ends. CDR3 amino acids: CASSLKGGELFF. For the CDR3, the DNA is TGTGCCAGCAGCTTAAAAGGGGGGGAGCTGTTTTTT.

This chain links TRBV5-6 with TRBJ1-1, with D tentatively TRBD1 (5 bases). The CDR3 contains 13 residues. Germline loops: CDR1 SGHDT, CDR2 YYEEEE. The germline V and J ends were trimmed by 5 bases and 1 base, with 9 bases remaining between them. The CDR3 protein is CASRGTENTEAFF. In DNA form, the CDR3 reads TGTGCCAGCAGGGGGACGGAGAACACTGAAGCTTTCTTT.

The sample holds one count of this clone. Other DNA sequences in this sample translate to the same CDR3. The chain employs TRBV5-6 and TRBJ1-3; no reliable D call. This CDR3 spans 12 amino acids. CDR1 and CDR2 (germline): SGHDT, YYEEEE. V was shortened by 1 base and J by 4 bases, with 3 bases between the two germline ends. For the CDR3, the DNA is TGTGCCAGCAGCTTGCAGGGAAACACCATATATTTT. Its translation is CASSLQGNTIYF.

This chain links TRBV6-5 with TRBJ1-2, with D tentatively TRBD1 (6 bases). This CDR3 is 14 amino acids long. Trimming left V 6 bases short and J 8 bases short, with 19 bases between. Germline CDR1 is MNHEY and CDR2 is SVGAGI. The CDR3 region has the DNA TGTGCCAGCAGAATTCCTGGGGGGCGCCTCGGCTACACCTTC. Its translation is CASRIPGGRLGYTF.

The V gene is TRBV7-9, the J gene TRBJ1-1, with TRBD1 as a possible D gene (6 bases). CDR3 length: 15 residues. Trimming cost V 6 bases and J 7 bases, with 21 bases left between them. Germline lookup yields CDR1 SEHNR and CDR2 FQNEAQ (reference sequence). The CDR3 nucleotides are TGTGCCAGCAGACCAATCGGGCCCAGGGGTGTTGAAGCTTTCTTT. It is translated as CASRPIGPRGVEAFF.

The CDR3 DNA reads TGTGCCAGCTCACCACAATCACACGGGACAGAAGTCTACGAGCAGTACGTC. This codes for CASSPQSHGTEVYEQYV. The V and J genes are TRBV18 and TRBJ2-7; 7 bases are shared with TRBD1. V lost 1 base, J lost 3 bases, and 12 bases stayed unmatched. This CDR3 comprises 17 residues. Germline CDR1 KGHSH, CDR2 LQKENI.

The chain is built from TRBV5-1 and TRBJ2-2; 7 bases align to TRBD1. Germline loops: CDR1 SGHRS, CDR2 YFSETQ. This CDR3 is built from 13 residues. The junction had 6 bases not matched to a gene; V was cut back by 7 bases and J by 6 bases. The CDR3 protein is CASVRGTSGELFF. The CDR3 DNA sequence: TGCGCCAGCGTCAGGGGGACCTCCGGGGAGCTGTTTTTT.

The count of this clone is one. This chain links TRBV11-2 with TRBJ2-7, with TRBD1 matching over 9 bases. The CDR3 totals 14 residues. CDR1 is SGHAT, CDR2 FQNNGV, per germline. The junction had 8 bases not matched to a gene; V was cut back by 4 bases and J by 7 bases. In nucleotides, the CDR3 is TGTGCCAGCAGCTCTCCGGGACAGGGTAGTGAGCAGTACGTC. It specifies CASSSPGQGSEQYV.

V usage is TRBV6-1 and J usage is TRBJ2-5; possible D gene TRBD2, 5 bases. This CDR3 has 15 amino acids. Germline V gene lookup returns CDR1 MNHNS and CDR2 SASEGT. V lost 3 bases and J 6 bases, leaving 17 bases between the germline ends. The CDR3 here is CASSDGAGAGKTQYF. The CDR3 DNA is TGTGCCAGCAGTGATGGCGCAGGAGCCGGGAAGACCCAGTACTTC.

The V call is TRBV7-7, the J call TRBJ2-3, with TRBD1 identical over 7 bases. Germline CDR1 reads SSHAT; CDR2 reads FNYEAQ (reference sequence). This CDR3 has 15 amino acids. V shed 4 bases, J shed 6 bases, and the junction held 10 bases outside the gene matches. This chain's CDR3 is CASSWVAGGVDTQYF. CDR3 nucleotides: TGTGCCAGCAGCTGGGTTGCAGGGGGAGTGGATACGCAGTATTTT.

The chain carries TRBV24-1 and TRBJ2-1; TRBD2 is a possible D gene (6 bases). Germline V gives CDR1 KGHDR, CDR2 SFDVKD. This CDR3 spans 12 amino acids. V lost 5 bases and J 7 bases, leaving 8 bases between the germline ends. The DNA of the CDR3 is TGTGCCACCAGTGTTGGAGGGAATGAGCAGTTCTTC. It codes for CATSVGGNEQFF.

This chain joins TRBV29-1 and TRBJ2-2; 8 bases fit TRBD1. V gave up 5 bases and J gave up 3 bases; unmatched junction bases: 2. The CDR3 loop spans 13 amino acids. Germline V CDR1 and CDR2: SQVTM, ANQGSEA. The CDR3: CSVYRGDTGELFF. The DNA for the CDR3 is TGCAGCGTTTACAGGGGGGACACCGGGGAGCTGTTTTTT.

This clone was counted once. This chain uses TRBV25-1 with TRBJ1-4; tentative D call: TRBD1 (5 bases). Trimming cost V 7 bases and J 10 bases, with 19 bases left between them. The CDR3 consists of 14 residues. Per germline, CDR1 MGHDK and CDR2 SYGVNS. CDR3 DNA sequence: TGTGCCAGCAACAGAGCGGGGGTGACGGGAAAACTGTTTTTT. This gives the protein CASNRAGVTGKLFF.

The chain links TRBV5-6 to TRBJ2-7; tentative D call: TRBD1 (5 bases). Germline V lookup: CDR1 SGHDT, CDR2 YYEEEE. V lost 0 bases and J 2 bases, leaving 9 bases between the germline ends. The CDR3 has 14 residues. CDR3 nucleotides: TGTGCCAGCAGCTTGGGTCAGGGCCCCTACGAGCAGTACGTC. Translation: CASSLGQGPYEQYV.

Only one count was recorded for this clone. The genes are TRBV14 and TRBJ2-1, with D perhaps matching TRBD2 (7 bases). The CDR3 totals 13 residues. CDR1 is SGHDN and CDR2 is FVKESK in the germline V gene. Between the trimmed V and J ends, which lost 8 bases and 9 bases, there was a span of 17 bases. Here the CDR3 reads CASGTVGGAEQFF. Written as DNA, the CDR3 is TGTGCCAGCGGAACGGTTGGGGGGGCTGAGCAGTTCTTC. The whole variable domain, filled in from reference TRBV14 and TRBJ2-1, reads EAGVTQFPSHSVIEKGQTVTLRCDPISGHDNLYWYRRVMGKEIKFLLHFVKESKQDESGMPNNRFLAERTGGTYSTLKVQPAELEDSGVYFCASGTVGGAEQFFGPGTRLTVL.